The 21 T cell receptor beta chains listed next were all sequenced from one sample in a study of OX40 agonist ivuxolimab in advanced cancers. The protocol was immunoSEQ multiplex PCR, while the TCRdb copy is restricted to in-frame clones and leaves out a portion. Of tens of thousands of clones listed, over 75% are singletons. Sequences were derived from CD4+ or CD8+ T cells sorted from blood, sampled in a trial of the OX40 agonist ivuxolimab. The receptor source for this set is an adult with an advanced solid tumor such as melanoma, head and neck, liver or kidney cancer.

This clone was seen a single time. The rearrangement uses TRBV6-4 and TRBJ2-1; D is unclear. Looked up from germline, CDR1 is MRHNA and CDR2 is SNTAGT. CDR3 size: 13 residues. With 6 bases removed from V and 9 bases from J, the gap between germline ends came to 15 bases. CDR3: CASRGLNSPEQFF. The DNA for the CDR3 is TGTGCCAGCAGGGGCCTCAATAGTCCTGAGCAGTTCTTC.

The chain joins TRBV4-1 to TRBJ1-4; D is perhaps TRBD1 (6 bases). The CDR3 covers 15 residues. Germline V CDR1 and CDR2: MGHRA, YSYEKL. V was cut by 4 bases and J by 3 bases, with 12 bases left in between. CDR3 amino acids: CASSLTDSPNEKLFF. The CDR3 DNA sequence: TGCGCCAGCAGCCTCACGGACAGCCCTAATGAAAAACTGTTTTTT.

The chain combines TRBV7-2 with TRBJ2-2; D is perhaps TRBD2 (6 bases). This CDR3 has 16 residues. Per the germline V gene, CDR1 is SGHTA and CDR2 is FQGNSA. Trimming cost V 4 bases and J 0 bases, with 12 bases left between them. Here the CDR3 DNA reads TGTGCCAGCAGCTCCAGAGCGGGTGCGAACACCGGGGAGCTGTTTTTT. Amino acids: CASSSRAGANTGELFF.

The chain couples TRBV4-2 to TRBJ1-5; TRBD1 agrees at 7 bases. The trim removed 0 bases at V and 1 base at J, leaving 3 bases unmatched. This CDR3 is built from 16 residues. Germline CDR1 reads LGHNA; CDR2 reads YNFKEQ. The DNA of the CDR3 is TGTGCCAGCAGCCAAGAGGGGGGACAGAGCAATCAGCCCCAGCATTTT. Translated: CASSQEGGQSNQPQHF.

The count of this clone is one. V is TRBV19 and J is TRBJ2-3, with 7 bases identical to TRBD1. J was trimmed by 3 bases and V by 3 bases; bases with no gene match: 9. CDR1 is LNHDA and CDR2 is SQIVND in the germline V gene (reference sequence). The CDR3 is 16 residues long. CDR3 protein: CASSMLTGARTDTQYF. In DNA form, the CDR3 reads TGTGCCAGTAGTATGCTAACAGGGGCGAGGACAGATACGCAGTATTTT.

The chain uses TRBV5-1 and TRBJ2-7; 9 nucleotides match TRBD1. The CDR3 spans 15 residues. V shed 0 bases and J 2 bases; nucleotides not matched to a gene: 3. Per germline, CDR1 SGHRS and CDR2 YFSETQ. The chain's CDR3 is CASSLEGQGPYEQYF. In nucleotides, the CDR3 is TGCGCCAGCAGCTTGGAAGGACAGGGGCCCTACGAGCAGTACTTC.

The rearrangement links TRBV5-1 to TRBJ2-7, with 7 bases lining up with TRBD2. CDR1 is SGHRS, CDR2 YFSETQ, per germline. The V gene end was trimmed by 7 bases and the J gene end by 3 bases; junction bases not matched to a gene: 7. The CDR3 spans 13 residues. The CDR3 loop reads CASRTAGRYEQYF. The CDR3 region has the DNA TGCGCCAGCCGTACAGCGGGACGCTACGAGCAGTACTTC. Combining the CDR3 with reference TRBV5-1 and TRBJ2-7 gives the whole variable domain KAGVTQTPRYLIKTRGQQVTLSCSPISGHRSVSWYQQTPGQGLQFLFEYFSETQRNKGNFPGRFSGRQFSNSRSEMNVSTLELGDSALYLCASRTAGRYEQYFGPGTRLTVT.

The rearrangement joins TRBV28 to TRBJ1-4, with 7 bases matching TRBD1. The CDR3 covers 15 residues. CDR1 is MDHEN, CDR2 SYDVKM, per germline. J gave up 3 bases and V 6 bases, and 7 bases lay outside the gene matches. CDR3 in amino acids: CASRYDRVPNEKLFF. CDR3 sequence (DNA): TGTGCCAGCAGATATGACAGGGTCCCTAATGAAAAACTGTTTTTT.

The chain joins TRBV28 to TRBJ2-4; possibly TRBD2 for D (6 bases). The germline V gene has CDR1 MDHEN and CDR2 SYDVKM. Trimming removed 2 bases from V and 7 bases from J, with 12 bases in between. CDR3 length: 14 amino acids. In DNA, the CDR3 is TGTGCCAGCAGTTTACGGGACTGGAGGAACATTCAGTACTTC. Its protein is CASSLRDWRNIQYF.

This chain uses TRBV10-1 with TRBJ2-2, with D tentatively TRBD2 (6 bases). The CDR3 contains 14 residues. Germline values: CDR1 WNHNN, CDR2 SYGVQD (reference sequence). The ends were cut back, 3 bases at V and 6 bases at J, with 11 bases in the middle. The CDR3, as DNA: TGCGCCAGCAGTGACCCAGGGAGGTCCGGGGAGCTGTTTTTT. This encodes CASSDPGRSGELFF.

The table lists this clone with a count of one. V gene TRBV27 combines with J gene TRBJ2-5; 8 positions agree with TRBD2. Trimming removed 3 bases from V and 5 bases from J; junction bases left unmatched: 5. Germline CDR1 MNHEY, CDR2 SMNVEV (reference sequence). This CDR3 contains 14 residues. The CDR3 DNA reads as TGTGCCAGCAGTTTCCGGGAGGGCGGGGAGACCCAGTACTTC. This encodes CASSFREGGETQYF.

The table lists this clone with a count of one. The chain is built from TRBV6-5 and TRBJ2-7; 8 nucleotides align to TRBD2. The CDR3 runs to 16 residues. With 2 bases clipped from V and 0 bases from J, the junction kept 6 bases outside the gene matches. Germline V gene data show CDR1 as MNHEY and CDR2 as SVGAGI. CDR3 loop: CASSYTIAGSSYEQYF. CDR3 coding DNA: TGTGCCAGCAGTTACACAATAGCGGGAAGCTCCTACGAGCAGTACTTC.

The chain joins TRBV18 to TRBJ2-7; 11 bases are shared with TRBD2. Germline assignment: CDR1 KGHSH and CDR2 LQKENI. The CDR3 totals 15 residues. J was trimmed by 3 bases and V by 6 bases; bases with no gene match: 7. DNA of the CDR3: TGTGCCAGCTCGACGACTAGCGGGGACCACTACGAGCAGTACTTC. Amino acids: CASSTTSGDHYEQYF.

The genes are TRBV11-2 and TRBJ2-7; no reliable D call. The CDR3 runs 14 residues. CDR1 and CDR2 (germline): SGHAT, FQNNGV. The V end lost 3 bases, the J end lost 4 bases, and 13 bases lay between the germline ends. CDR3 sequence: CASSLRPLNYEQYF. CDR3 nucleotide sequence: TGTGCCAGCAGCTTGAGACCACTGAATTACGAGCAGTACTTC.

The V and J genes are TRBV6-5 and TRBJ2-1, with 7 bases aligning to TRBD2. In germline, CDR1 is MNHEY, CDR2 SVGAGI. The CDR3 covers 15 residues. The trim removed 5 bases at V and 2 bases at J, leaving 6 bases unmatched. The CDR3 loop is CASSHLAETYNEQFF. In nucleotides, the CDR3 is TGTGCCAGCAGTCACCTAGCGGAAACCTACAATGAGCAGTTCTTC.

The V call is TRBV27, the J call TRBJ1-5, with D perhaps TRBD1 (6 bases). V shed 2 bases and J shed 7 bases, with 12 bases lying between them. This CDR3 region has 14 residues. The germline CDR1 and CDR2 sequences are MNHEY and SMNVEV (reference sequence). The CDR3 is CASSLSTGSQPQHF. The CDR3 nucleotides read TGTGCCAGCAGTTTAAGTACAGGGTCGCAGCCCCAGCATTTT.

The J gene is TRBJ1-5, the V gene TRBV2, with D possibly being TRBD1 (6 bases). The V gene's germline CDR1 is SNHLY and CDR2 FYNNEI. The CDR3 length is 14 residues. Trimming took 2 bases from V and 4 from J, leaving 9 bases between them. The CDR3: CASSEQGINQPQHF. The CDR3 DNA is TGTGCCAGCAGTGAACAGGGGATTAATCAGCCCCAGCATTTT.

The chain has TRBV27 and TRBJ1-3; D call uncertain. The V gene's germline CDR1 is MNHEY and CDR2 SMNVEV (reference sequence). The CDR3 has 11 amino acids. Trimming removed 5 bases from V and 4 bases from J, with 3 bases in between. CDR3 residues: CASSKGNTIYF. In DNA form, the CDR3 reads TGTGCCAGCAGTAAAGGAAACACCATATATTTT.

The chain joins TRBV30 to TRBJ1-1; D gene uncertain. This CDR3 has 12 residues. V was pared by 5 bases and J by 4 bases, with 11 bases between. Germline CDR1 reads GTSNPN; CDR2 reads SVGIG (reference sequence). The DNA of the CDR3 is TGTGCCTGGTCGCGGGGAGGCACTGAAGCTTTCTTT. It encodes CAWSRGGTEAFF.

The chain's CDR3 is CASSLVPNSGEAFF. The CDR3 DNA sequence: TGTGCCAGCAGCTTAGTCCCCAATTCGGGTGAAGCTTTCTTT. The V and J genes are TRBV7-3 and TRBJ1-1, with no clear D. V was clipped by 2 bases and J by 7 bases, with 14 bases between them. The CDR3 has 14 amino acids. CDR1 is SGHTA, CDR2 FQGTGA, per germline. The complete variable domain, with remaining parts taken from reference TRBV7-3 and TRBJ1-1, reads GAGVSQTPSNKVTEKGKYVELRCDPISGHTALYWYRQSLGQGPEFLIYFQGTGAADDSGLPNDRFFAVRPEGSVSTLKIQRTERGDSAVYLCASSLVPNSGEAFFGQGTRLTVV.

This chain joins TRBV5-1 and TRBJ2-5; maybe TRBD1 (6 bases). In germline, CDR1 is SGHRS, CDR2 YFSETQ. V was trimmed by 2 bases and J by 4 bases, leaving 12 bases between them. The CDR3 is 14 amino acids. The CDR3 DNA sequence: TGCGCCAGCAGCTTCGAAGGGGGTCGAGAGACCCAGTACTTC. Translation gives CASSFEGGRETQYF.